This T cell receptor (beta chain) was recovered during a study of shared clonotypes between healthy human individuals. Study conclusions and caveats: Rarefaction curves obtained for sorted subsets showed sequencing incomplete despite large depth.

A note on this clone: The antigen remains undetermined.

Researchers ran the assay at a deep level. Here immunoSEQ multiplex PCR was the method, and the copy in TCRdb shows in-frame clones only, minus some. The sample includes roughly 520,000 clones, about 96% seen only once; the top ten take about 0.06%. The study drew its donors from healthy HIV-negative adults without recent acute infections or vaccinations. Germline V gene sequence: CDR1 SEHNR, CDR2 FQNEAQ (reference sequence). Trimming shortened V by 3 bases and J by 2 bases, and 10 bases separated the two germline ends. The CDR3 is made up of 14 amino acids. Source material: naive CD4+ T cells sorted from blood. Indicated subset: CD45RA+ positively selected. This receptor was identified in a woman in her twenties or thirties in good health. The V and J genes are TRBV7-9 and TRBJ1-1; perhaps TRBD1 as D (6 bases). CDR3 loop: CASSFGTPNTEAFF. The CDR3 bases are TGTGCCAGCAGCTTTGGGACACCAAACACTGAAGCTTTCTTT.